The 9 T cell receptor beta chains given below trace back to one sample, sequenced in a study of blood T cell repertoires in COVID-19 (TCRdb year 2020). Library creation used the immunoSEQ multiplex PCR assay. TCRdb's version of the immuneACCESS table is confined to in-frame rearrangements and falls short of the full clone set. An unresolved V gene accounts for under half of the shortfall where checked; the remainder is of unknown origin. The sample yields under 100,000 clones; approximately 85% were counted once. 2.5% to 3.5% of the sample lies in the top ten. The specimen sequenced was peripheral blood. These receptors all come from a woman of 80 years or more with COVID-19, enrolled during active disease.

V gene TRBV6-2 or TRBV6-3 combines with J gene TRBJ2-1; 11 bases match TRBD2. This CDR3 has 15 amino acids. Germline CDR1 is MNHEY and CDR2 is SVGEGT. The junction had 7 bases not matched to a gene; V was cut back by 7 bases and J by 5 bases. CDR3: CASNYAGLADNEQFF. DNA for the CDR3: TGTGCCAGCAATTATGCGGGACTAGCGGACAATGAGCAGTTCTTC.

The chain combines TRBV4-2 with TRBJ1-2; D uncertain. The V and J ends lost 2 bases and 3 bases respectively, with 10 bases between them. This CDR3 spans 14 amino acids. The germline CDR1 and CDR2 sequences are LGHNA and YNFKEQ. The CDR3 coding sequence is TGTGCCAGCAGCCAATCCCGAGAACACTATGGCTACACCTTC. Its translation: CASSQSREHYGYTF.

The rearrangement joins TRBV7-9 to TRBJ1-2, with D possibly TRBD1 on 5 matching bases. Per germline, CDR1 SEHNR and CDR2 FQNEAQ (reference sequence). CDR3 length: 15 amino acids. Trimming took off 5 bases at V and 4 bases at J, with 17 bases between the two ends. CDR3 in amino acids: CASSGGQDSFYGYTF. DNA for the CDR3: TGTGCCAGCAGCGGAGGGCAAGACAGCTTCTATGGCTACACCTTC.

The chain couples TRBV5-4 to TRBJ1-3, with D tentatively TRBD1 (6 bases). V gave up 4 bases and J gave up 0 bases, with 8 bases separating them. Germline CDR1 reads SGHNT; CDR2 reads YYREEE (reference sequence). The CDR3 contains 14 residues. The CDR3 DNA is TGTGCCAGCAGCCGGGACATCTCTGGAAACACCATATATTTT. Translation: CASSRDISGNTIYF.

This clone was counted a few times. The chain carries TRBV10-2 and TRBJ2-7; D is unresolved. This CDR3 comprises 13 residues. CDR1 and CDR2 from the germline V gene are WSHSY and SAAADI. The V end lost 4 bases, the J end lost 2 bases, and 9 bases lay between the germline ends. The CDR3 sequence: CASSASYTYEQYF. The CDR3 nucleotides read TGCGCCAGCAGTGCCTCCTATACCTACGAGCAGTACTTC.

This sequence joins TRBV5-1 and TRBJ2-7; D might be TRBD1 (5 bases). CDR3 length equals 14 residues. Trimming shortened V by 4 bases and J by 0 bases, and 11 bases separated the two germline ends. Germline loops: CDR1 SGHRS, CDR2 YFSETQ. CDR3 in amino acids: CASSPDRNSYEQYF. The CDR3 coding sequence is TGCGCCAGCAGCCCTGACAGAAACTCCTACGAGCAGTACTTC.

The V gene is TRBV19, the J gene TRBJ2-7; a weak D match, TRBD1 (5 bases). Looked up from germline, CDR1 is LNHDA and CDR2 is SQIVND (reference sequence). The V end lost 3 bases, the J end lost 0 bases, and 9 bases lay between the germline ends. This CDR3 has 14 amino acids. The CDR3 DNA reads as TGTGCCAGTAGTATTAACAGGTACTCCTACGAGCAGTACTTC. It specifies CASSINRYSYEQYF.

As for this clone: The junction departs from the called germline gene at one end, perhaps through a read error. The same CDR3 can be traced to other DNA sequences in this sample. The rearrangement links TRBV9 to TRBJ2-5, with 12 bases aligning to TRBD2. Germline-derived CDR1 and CDR2 are SGDLS and YYNGEE. CDR3 length: 17 residues. The CDR3 nucleotides are TGTGCCAGCAGCGTAGGACTAGCGGGGGCAGGCCAAGAGACCCAATACTTC. Protein: CASSVGLAGAGQETQYF.

The V and J genes are TRBV3-1 (or the pseudogene TRBV3-2) and TRBJ2-7; 10 nucleotides match TRBD2. CDR1 LGHDT and CDR2 YNNKEL come from the germline V gene (reference sequence). This CDR3 spans 16 amino acids. The V segment lost 0 bases and the J segment 2 bases; nucleotides outside the gene matches: 4. The CDR3 DNA follows: TGTGCCAGCAGCCAAGATAGCGGGAGGTTTACCTACGAGCAGTACTTC. Amino acid sequence: CASSQDSGRFTYEQYF.